Listed below are T cell receptor beta chains from one sample, sequenced in a study of shared clonotypes between healthy human individuals. Method: immunoSEQ multiplex PCR; TCRdb's copy keeps in-frame clones and lacks some. The sample carries a few hundred thousand clones, over 50% recorded once. The specimen sequenced was memory CD4+ T cells sorted from blood. The receptors were gathered from a man younger than 40 in good health. CDR3s include the opening cysteine and the closing phenylalanine or tryptophan. The order of the fields is V gene, clone size, J gene, CDR3 length, D gene, CDR3 DNA, CDR3 protein. D genes are given only for firm matches. Some rows mark clone size as missing; the rest say once, few, many or name a class of expanded clone.

>TRBV4-1|.|TRBJ1-5|15|.
TGCGCCAGCAGTGTCAACGGGGGGCCCGGTCAGCCCCAGCATTTT
CASSVNGGPGQPQHF
>TRBV19|.|TRBJ2-1|13|.
TGTGCTACTCGCGGGACCCCCGACAATGAGCAGTTCTTC
CATRGTPDNEQFF
>TRBV7-2|few|TRBJ2-7|15|TRBD1
TGTGCCAGCAGCTCGGGACAGGGGGCTAGGTATGGGCAGTACTTC
CASSSGQGARYGQYF
>TRBV2|once|TRBJ1-1|15|TRBD1
TGTGCCAGCAGTTTGGACACAGGGGGGAACACTGAAGCTTTCTTT
CASSLDTGGNTEAFF
>TRBV19|many|TRBJ1-5|16|TRBD1
TGTGCCAGTAAACACGCAGGGGGAGAAAGCAATCAGCCCCAGCATTTT
CASKHAGGESNQPQHF
>TRBV5-4|few|TRBJ2-3|16|TRBD2
TGTGCCAGCAGCTCGGGACTAGCGGGAAGCACAGATACGCAGTATTTT
CASSSGLAGSTDTQYF
>TRBV15|.|TRBJ1-1|15|.
TGTGCCACCAGCAGGACGCGGGGACAGAACACTGAAGCTTTCTTT
CATSRTRGQNTEAFF
>TRBV7-7|.|TRBJ2-5|14|.
TGTGCCAGCAGCCCAGGGCCCTCGAGGGAGACCCAGTACTTC
CASSPGPSRETQYF
>TRBV5-4|.|TRBJ2-4|13|TRBD1
TGTGCCAGCAGCCCACAGGGGGCGGACATTCAGTACTTC
CASSPQGADIQYF
>TRBV28|few|TRBJ2-7|17|TRBD2
TGTGCCAGCAGTCCCCCCCCGAGACTAGCGGGAGTAAACGAGCAGTACTTC
CASSPPPRLAGVNEQYF
>TRBV30|.|TRBJ1-2|18|TRBD1
TGTGCCTGGCGCCTTTCAAAGGGCCTACTGACAGGGGTACGTGGCTACACCTTC
CAWRLSKGLLTGVRGYTF
>TRBV7-9|.|TRBJ2-1|13|TRBD1
TGTGCCAGCAGCTTAGAGGGGGCAAGTGAGCAGTTCTTC
CASSLEGASEQFF
>TRBV10-1|.|TRBJ2-3|11|.
TGCGCCAGCAGTGAGGAGGATACGCAGTATTTT
CASSEEDTQYF
>TRBV9|few|TRBJ2-7|14|.
TGTGCCAGCAGCGTCGATCACAGGGCGTACGAGCAGTACTTC
CASSVDHRAYEQYF
>TRBV28|few|TRBJ1-1|12|.
TGTGCCAGCAGTCTCTGGGGAAGGAGAGCTTTCTTT
CASSLWGRRAFF
>TRBV5-1|.|TRBJ2-2|15|TRBD2
TGCGCCAGCAGCTCGGGACTATTTAACACCGGGGAGCTGTTTTTT
CASSSGLFNTGELFF
>TRBV27|.|TRBJ2-7|12|.
TGTGCCAGCAGTTTCGCGGGCTACGAGCAGTACTTC
CASSFAGYEQYF